The 16 T cell receptor beta chains below come from one sample, sequenced in a study of T cell responses to AZD1222 COVID-19 vaccine. Produced via immunoSEQ multiplex PCR; TCRdb's table is partial and in-frame only. Here the sample spans about 150,000 clones, approximately 90% being singletons. Specimen: peripheral blood, collected on day 0 of AZD1222 vaccination. The receptors here all came from an adult in good health.

The CDR3 reads CASVGYSNQPQHF. DNA for the CDR3: TGTGCCAGTGTAGGCTATAGCAATCAGCCCCAGCATTTT. The rearrangement uses TRBV19 and TRBJ1-5; D gene uncertain. Trimming removed 8 bases at V and 0 bases at J, with 8 bases between. This CDR3 contains 13 residues. Looked up from germline, CDR1 is LNHDA and CDR2 is SQIVND (reference sequence).

The gene calls are TRBV11-3 and TRBJ1-2, with 8 bases that match TRBD1. Germline V gene sequence: CDR1 SGHNT, CDR2 YENEEA. The length of the CDR3 is 18 residues. V shed 1 base and J 5 bases; nucleotides not matched to a gene: 15. The CDR3 protein is CASSLVKPSNRDRYGYTF. The DNA for the CDR3 is TGTGCCAGCAGCTTAGTAAAGCCCTCCAACCGGGACAGGTATGGCTACACCTTC.

This clone was detected once. V usage is TRBV4-3 and J usage is TRBJ1-5; D is unresolved. The CDR3 loop spans 13 amino acids. V lost 0 bases, J lost 10 bases, and 10 bases lay in between. Germline V gene lookup returns CDR1 LGHNA and CDR2 YSLEER. This chain's CDR3 is CASSQDRELPQHF. The CDR3 coding sequence is TGCGCCAGCAGCCAAGATAGAGAATTACCCCAGCATTTT.

This chain connects TRBV9 to TRBJ2-1, with 9 bases that match TRBD2. Trimming took 0 bases from V and 2 from J; bases not matched to a gene: 0. The CDR3 extends over 15 amino acids. CDR1 and CDR2 (germline): SGDLS, YYNGEE. DNA of the CDR3: TGTGCCAGCAGCGTAGCTAGCGGGACCTACAATGAGCAGTTCTTC. This gives the protein CASSVASGTYNEQFF.

The genes are TRBV24-1 and TRBJ2-2; D remains unclear. CDR3 length: 17 residues. The germline CDR1 and CDR2 sequences are KGHDR and SFDVKD. Trimming left V 3 bases short and J 4 bases short, with 17 bases between. The CDR3 loop reads CATSDPHRLESTGELFF. CDR3 bases: TGTGCCACCAGTGATCCCCATAGATTGGAGTCCACCGGGGAGCTGTTTTTT.

A single count supports this clone. The genes are TRBV5-6 and TRBJ1-5, with D unresolved. The CDR3 contains 15 residues. V gave up 0 bases and J gave up 0 bases, with 7 bases separating them. Germline CDR1 is SGHDT and CDR2 is YYEEEE. The CDR3 sequence is CASSLGPTSNQPQHF. The CDR3 bases are TGTGCCAGCAGCTTGGGGCCGACTAGCAATCAGCCCCAGCATTTT. Full variable domain (outside the CDR3, taken from reference TRBV5-6 and TRBJ1-5): DAGVTQSPTHLIKTRGQQVTLRCSPKSGHDTVSWYQQALGQGPQFIFQYYEEEERQRGNFPDRFSGHQFPNYSSELNVNALLLGDSALYLCASSLGPTSNQPQHFGDGTRLSIL.

This chain connects TRBV11-2 to TRBJ2-4; D possibly corresponds to TRBD2 (6 bases). This CDR3 spans 17 amino acids. Germline CDR1 and CDR2: SGHAT and FQNNGV. The V gene lost 2 bases and the J gene lost 0 bases, with 14 bases spanning the gap. CDR3 nucleotides: TGTGCCAGCAGCTTATCTGCAGGGACTCTAGCCAAAAACATTCAGTACTTC. It yields the protein CASSLSAGTLAKNIQYF. Together with reference TRBV11-2 and TRBJ2-4, the CDR3 gives the full variable domain: EAGVAQSPRYKIIEKRQSVAFWCNPISGHATLYWYQQILGQGPKLLIQFQNNGVVDDSQLPKDRFSAERLKGVDSTLKIQPAKLEDSAVYLCASSLSAGTLAKNIQYFGAGTRLSVL.

In this sample, this clone turned up once. The chain couples TRBV5-1 to TRBJ2-3; D might be TRBD2 (5 bases). The V end lost 0 bases, the J end lost 0 bases, and 17 bases lay between the germline ends. This CDR3 region has 18 residues. Germline V lookup: CDR1 SGHRS, CDR2 YFSETQ. The CDR3 reads CASSLEEAVEASTDTQYF. The CDR3 DNA follows: TGCGCCAGCAGCTTGGAAGAAGCGGTGGAGGCTAGCACAGATACGCAGTATTTT.

The chain combines TRBV7-2 with TRBJ2-3, with D possibly TRBD2 on 6 matching bases. The CDR3 has 14 amino acids. Germline CDR1 reads SGHTA; CDR2 reads FQGNSA. Trimming removed 3 bases from V and 4 bases from J, with 11 bases in between. Here the CDR3 reads CASSFAGWADTQYF. CDR3 DNA: TGTGCCAGCAGCTTCGCGGGATGGGCAGATACGCAGTATTTT.

The chain combines TRBV15 with TRBJ2-2, with D possibly TRBD1 on 6 matching bases. Trimming took off 3 bases at V and 2 bases at J, with 16 bases between the two ends. Germline V gene sequence: CDR1 LNHNV, CDR2 YYDKDF (reference sequence). CDR3 length: 17 residues. The CDR3 sequence: CATSSESPGQNTGELFF. The CDR3 DNA is TGTGCCACCAGCAGTGAATCACCGGGACAAAACACCGGGGAGCTGTTTTTT.

This rearrangement joins TRBV7-9 to TRBJ2-4; no definite D call. The CDR3 loop spans 13 amino acids. From germline, CDR1 is SEHNR and CDR2 FQNEAQ (reference sequence). Trimming took off 2 bases at V and 3 bases at J, with 5 bases between the two ends. CDR3 DNA sequence: TGTGCCAGCAGCTTATCGGGCAAAAACATTCAGTACTTC. Its translation: CASSLSGKNIQYF.

This clone occurred a few times. The rearrangement links TRBV7-3 to TRBJ2-1; 9 nucleotides line up with TRBD2. Germline lookup yields CDR1 SGHTA and CDR2 FQGTGA. This CDR3 has 15 amino acids. J lost 2 bases, V lost 4 bases, and 3 bases had no gene match. The chain's CDR3 is CASSYGGRAYNEQFF. The CDR3 nucleotides are TGTGCCAGCAGCTACGGCGGGAGGGCCTACAATGAGCAGTTCTTC.

This clone was picked up one time. This chain connects TRBV7-3 to TRBJ2-1; 11 nucleotides line up with TRBD2. V lost 1 base to trimming and J lost 6 bases; unmatched junction nucleotides: 14. The CDR3 is 19 residues long. Germline CDR1 and CDR2: SGHTA and FQGTGA. The CDR3 reads CASSLIGGLASGRTNEQFF. The CDR3, as DNA: TGTGCCAGCAGCTTAATAGGGGGACTGGCTAGCGGGAGGACCAATGAGCAGTTCTTC.

The chain employs TRBV27 and TRBJ1-5, with TRBD1 matching over 9 bases. CDR3 size: 14 residues. V shed 5 bases and J 7 bases; nucleotides not matched to a gene: 6. Germline CDR1 and CDR2: MNHEY and SMNVEV (reference sequence). CDR3 coding DNA: TGTGCCAGCAGTATAGACAGGGGGTACCAGCCCCAGCATTTT. As protein: CASSIDRGYQPQHF.

J is TRBJ1-2 and V is TRBV4-3; D is unclear. The CDR3 length is 14 residues. In germline, CDR1 is LGHNA, CDR2 YSLEER. The V and J ends lost 1 base and 3 bases respectively, with 9 bases between them. CDR3 region: CASSQVMADYGYTF. CDR3 nucleotides: TGCGCCAGCAGCCAAGTAATGGCAGACTATGGCTACACCTTC.

V usage is TRBV7-3 and J usage is TRBJ2-3; no clear D. The CDR3 covers 13 residues. With 3 bases removed from V and 9 bases from J, the gap between germline ends came to 13 bases. The germline gives CDR1 SGHTA, CDR2 FQGTGA. The CDR3 bases are TGTGCCAGCAGCTTTAGGAGACAAGGCACGCAGTATTTT. Translated: CASSFRRQGTQYF. The entire variable domain, with the rest obtained from reference TRBV7-3 and TRBJ2-3, is as follows: GAGVSQTPSNKVTEKGKYVELRCDPISGHTALYWYRQSLGQGPEFLIYFQGTGAADDSGLPNDRFFAVRPEGSVSTLKIQRTERGDSAVYLCASSFRRQGTQYFGPGTRLTVL.